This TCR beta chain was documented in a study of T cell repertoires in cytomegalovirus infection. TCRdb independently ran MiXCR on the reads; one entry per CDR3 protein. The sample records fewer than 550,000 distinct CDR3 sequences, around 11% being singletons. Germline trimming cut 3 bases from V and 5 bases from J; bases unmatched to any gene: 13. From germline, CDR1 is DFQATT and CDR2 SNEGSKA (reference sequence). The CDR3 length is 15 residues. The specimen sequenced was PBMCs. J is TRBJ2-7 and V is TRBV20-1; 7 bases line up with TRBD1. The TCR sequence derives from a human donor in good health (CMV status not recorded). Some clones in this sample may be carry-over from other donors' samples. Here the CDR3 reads CSASLSPGGWDEQYF. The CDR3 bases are TGCAGTGCTAGTCTCTCTCCAGGGGGTTGGGACGAGCAGTACTTC.